Listed below are T cell receptor beta chains from one sample, sequenced in a study of identical twins. TCRdb analysed the 5' RACE reads with MiXCR anew, one entry per CDR3 protein. This repertoire shows under 300,000 distinct CDR3 sequences, roughly 13% found once; its top ten account for 4% to 5%. This same sample was also taken into another study, of yellow fever vaccine responses in identical twins.

Sequenced sample: memory (CD45RO+) T cells sorted from blood. The source is a woman under 30 in good health. Both conserved end residues are trimmed from each CDR3. Fields, in order: V gene, J gene, CDR3 protein.

V: TRBV20-1; J: TRBJ2-1; CDR3: SALAGGGNEQF
V: TRBV28; J: TRBJ2-4; CDR3: ASSKTGVGKNIQY
V: TRBV6-1; J: TRBJ2-1; CDR3: ASSEAARYNEQF
V: TRBV3-1; J: TRBJ1-6; CDR3: ASSQGARTNSPLH
V: TRBV20-1; J: TRBJ2-7; CDR3: SARDPRVLNEQY
V: TRBV24-1; J: TRBJ2-1; CDR3: ATRAGGSSYNEQF
V: TRBV5-1; J: TRBJ1-3; CDR3: ASSGGQIGNTIY
V: TRBV7-2; J: TRBJ2-1; CDR3: ASSRASSNEQF
V: TRBV6-2/TRBV6-3; J: TRBJ2-3; CDR3: ASSRPGQGRDTQY
V: TRBV2; J: TRBJ2-3; CDR3: ASKIVGGGTDTQY
V: TRBV28; J: TRBJ2-3; CDR3: ASSAAGTGGTDTQY
V: TRBV20-1; J: TRBJ2-3; CDR3: SASLVSDTQY
V: TRBV11-2; J: TRBJ1-4; CDR3: ASRADQGGKLF
V: TRBV5-1; J: TRBJ2-2; CDR3: ASSPLQLTNTGELF
V: TRBV19; J: TRBJ2-5; CDR3: ATTEASLGGTQY
V: TRBV6-1; J: TRBJ1-2; CDR3: ASSERQNYGYT
V: TRBV10-1; J: TRBJ2-7; CDR3: ASSAGTTDGYEQY
V: TRBV11-1; J: TRBJ2-1; CDR3: ASTGRGGGRDEQF
V: TRBV7-6; J: TRBJ2-1; CDR3: ASSLNEAAGQF
V: TRBV7-3; J: TRBJ2-1; CDR3: ASGIAGGKEQF